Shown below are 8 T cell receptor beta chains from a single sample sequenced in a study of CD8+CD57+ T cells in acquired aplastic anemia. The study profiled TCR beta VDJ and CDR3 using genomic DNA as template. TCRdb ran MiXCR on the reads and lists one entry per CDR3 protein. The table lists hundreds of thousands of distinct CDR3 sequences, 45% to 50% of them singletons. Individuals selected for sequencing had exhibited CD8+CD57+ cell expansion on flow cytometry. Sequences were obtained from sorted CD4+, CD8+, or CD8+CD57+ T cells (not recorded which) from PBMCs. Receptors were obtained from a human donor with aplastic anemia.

The CDR3 region has the DNA TGTGCCAGCAGCGGGTGGGCTGGCGGGGGGAACACCATATATTTT. This codes for CASSGWAGGGNTIYF. This rearrangement joins TRBV9 to TRBJ1-3; D is perhaps TRBD1 (5 bases). Germline assignment: CDR1 SGDLS and CDR2 YYNGEE. Trimming took off 3 bases at V and 7 bases at J, with 17 bases between the two ends. This CDR3 comprises 15 residues.

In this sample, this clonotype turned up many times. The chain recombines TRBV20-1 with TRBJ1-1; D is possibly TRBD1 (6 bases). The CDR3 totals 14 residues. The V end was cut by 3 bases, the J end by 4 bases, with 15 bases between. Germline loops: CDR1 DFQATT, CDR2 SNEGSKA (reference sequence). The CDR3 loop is CSASKDSLFTEAFF. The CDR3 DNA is TGCAGTGCTAGTAAGGACAGCCTCTTCACTGAAGCTTTCTTT.

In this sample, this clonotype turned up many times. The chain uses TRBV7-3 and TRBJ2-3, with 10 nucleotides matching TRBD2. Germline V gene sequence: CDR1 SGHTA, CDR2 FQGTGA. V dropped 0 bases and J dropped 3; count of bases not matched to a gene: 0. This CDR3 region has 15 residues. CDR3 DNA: TGTGCCAGCAGCTTAACTAGCGGGGGGACAGATACGCAGTATTTT. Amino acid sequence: CASSLTSGGTDTQYF. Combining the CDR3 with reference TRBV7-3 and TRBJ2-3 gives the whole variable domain GAGVSQTPSNKVTEKGKYVELRCDPISGHTALYWYRQSLGQGPEFLIYFQGTGAADDSGLPNDRFFAVRPEGSVSTLKIQRTERGDSAVYLCASSLTSGGTDTQYFGPGTRLTVL.

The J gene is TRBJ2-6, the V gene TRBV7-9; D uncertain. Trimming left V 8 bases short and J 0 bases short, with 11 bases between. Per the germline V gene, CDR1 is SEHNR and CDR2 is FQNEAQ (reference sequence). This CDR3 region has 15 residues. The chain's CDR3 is CASYSLSSGANVLTF. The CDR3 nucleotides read TGTGCCAGCTACAGCCTTTCCTCTGGGGCCAACGTCCTGACTTTC.

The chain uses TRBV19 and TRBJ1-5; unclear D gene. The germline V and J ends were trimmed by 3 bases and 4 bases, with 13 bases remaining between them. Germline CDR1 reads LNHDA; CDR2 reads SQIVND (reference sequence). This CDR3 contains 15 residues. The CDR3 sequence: CASSIPSRENQPQHF. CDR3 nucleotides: TGTGCCAGTAGTATTCCATCGCGGGAGAATCAGCCCCAGCATTTT.

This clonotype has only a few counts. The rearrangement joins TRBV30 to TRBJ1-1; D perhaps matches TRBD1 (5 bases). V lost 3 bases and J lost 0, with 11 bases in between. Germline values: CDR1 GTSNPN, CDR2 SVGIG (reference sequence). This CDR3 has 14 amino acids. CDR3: CAWRLGRMNTEAFF. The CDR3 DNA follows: TGTGCCTGGAGACTGGGACGGATGAACACTGAAGCTTTCTTT.

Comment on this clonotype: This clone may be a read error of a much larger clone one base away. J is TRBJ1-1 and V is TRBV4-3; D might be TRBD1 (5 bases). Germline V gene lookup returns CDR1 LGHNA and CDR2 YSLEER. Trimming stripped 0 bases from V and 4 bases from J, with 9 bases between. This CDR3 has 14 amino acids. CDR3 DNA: TGCGCCAGCAGCCAAGATTCGGGGGGCACTGAAGCTTTCTTT. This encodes CASSQDSGGTEAFF.

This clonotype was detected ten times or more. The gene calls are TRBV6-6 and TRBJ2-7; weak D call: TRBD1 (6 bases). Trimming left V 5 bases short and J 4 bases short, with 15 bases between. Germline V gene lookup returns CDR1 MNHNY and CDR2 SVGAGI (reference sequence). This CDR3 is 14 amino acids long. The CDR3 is CASSKPGEKYEQYF. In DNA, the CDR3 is TGTGCCAGCAGTAAGCCAGGGGAGAAATACGAGCAGTACTTC.